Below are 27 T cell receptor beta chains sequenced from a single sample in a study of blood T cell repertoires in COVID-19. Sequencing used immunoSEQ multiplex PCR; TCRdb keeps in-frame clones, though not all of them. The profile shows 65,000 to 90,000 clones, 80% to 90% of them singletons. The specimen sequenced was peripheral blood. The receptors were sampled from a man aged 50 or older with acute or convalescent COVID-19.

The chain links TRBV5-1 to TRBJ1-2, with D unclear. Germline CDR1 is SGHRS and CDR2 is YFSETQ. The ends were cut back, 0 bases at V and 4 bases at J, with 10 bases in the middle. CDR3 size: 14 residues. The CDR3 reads CASSLASGIYGYTF. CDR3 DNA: TGCGCCAGCAGCTTGGCCTCGGGAATCTATGGCTACACCTTC.

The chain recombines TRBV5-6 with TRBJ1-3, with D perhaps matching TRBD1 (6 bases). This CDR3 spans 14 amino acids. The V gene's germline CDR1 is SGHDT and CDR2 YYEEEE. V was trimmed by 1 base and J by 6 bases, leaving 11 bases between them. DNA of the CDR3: TGTGCCAGCAGCTTGTTGGCAGGGGTAAACACCATATATTTT. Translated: CASSLLAGVNTIYF.

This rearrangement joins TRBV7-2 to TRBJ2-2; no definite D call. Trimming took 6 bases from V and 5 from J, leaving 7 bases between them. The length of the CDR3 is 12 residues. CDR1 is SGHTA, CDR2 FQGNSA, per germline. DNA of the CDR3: TGTGCCAGCAGTCGCGATACCGGGGAGCTGTTTTTT. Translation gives CASSRDTGELFF.

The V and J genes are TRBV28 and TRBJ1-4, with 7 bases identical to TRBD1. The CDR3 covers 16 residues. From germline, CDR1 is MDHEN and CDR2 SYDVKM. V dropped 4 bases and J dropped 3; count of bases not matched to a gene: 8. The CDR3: CASSSHGTDPNEKLFF. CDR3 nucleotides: TGTGCCAGCAGTTCGCATGGGACAGACCCTAATGAAAAACTGTTTTTT.

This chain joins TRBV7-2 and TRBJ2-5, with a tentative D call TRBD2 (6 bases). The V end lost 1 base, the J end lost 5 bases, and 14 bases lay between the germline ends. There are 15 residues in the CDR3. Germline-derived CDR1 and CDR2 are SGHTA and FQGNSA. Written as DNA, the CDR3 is TGTGCCAGCAGCTTAGGACGGGGGTACTCGGAGACCCAGTACTTC. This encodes CASSLGRGYSETQYF.

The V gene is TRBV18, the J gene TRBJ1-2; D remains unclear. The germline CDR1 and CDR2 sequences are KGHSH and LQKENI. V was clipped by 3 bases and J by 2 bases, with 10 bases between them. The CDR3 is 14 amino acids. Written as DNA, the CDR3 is TGTGCCAGCTCACCCCGGGGTCTAAACTATGGCTACACCTTC. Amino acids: CASSPRGLNYGYTF. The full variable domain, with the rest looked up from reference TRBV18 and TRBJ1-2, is NAGVMQNPRHLVRRRGQEARLRCSPMKGHSHVYWYRQLPEEGLKFMVYLQKENIIDESGMPKERFSAEFPKEGPSILRIQQVVRGDSAAYFCASSPRGLNYGYTFGSGTRLTVV.

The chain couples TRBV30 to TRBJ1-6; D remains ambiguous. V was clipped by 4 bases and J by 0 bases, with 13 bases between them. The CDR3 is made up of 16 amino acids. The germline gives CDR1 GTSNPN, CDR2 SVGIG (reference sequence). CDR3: CAWMIGGSSYNSPLHF. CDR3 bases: TGTGCCTGGATGATTGGTGGGAGCTCCTATAATTCACCCCTCCACTTT.

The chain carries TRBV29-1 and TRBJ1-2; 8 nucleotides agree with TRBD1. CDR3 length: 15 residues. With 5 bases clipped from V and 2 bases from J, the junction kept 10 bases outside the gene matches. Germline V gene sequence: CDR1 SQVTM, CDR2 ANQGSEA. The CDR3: CSVLRTGFPNYGYTF. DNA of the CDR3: TGCAGCGTTCTGAGGACAGGGTTTCCGAACTATGGCTACACCTTC.

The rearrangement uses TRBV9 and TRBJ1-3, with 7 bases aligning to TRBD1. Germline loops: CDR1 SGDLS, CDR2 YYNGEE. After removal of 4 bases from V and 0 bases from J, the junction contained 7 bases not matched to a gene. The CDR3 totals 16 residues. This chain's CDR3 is CASSFGQADSGNTIYF. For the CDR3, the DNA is TGTGCCAGCAGCTTTGGACAGGCCGACTCTGGAAACACCATATATTTT. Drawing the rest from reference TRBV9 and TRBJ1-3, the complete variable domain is DSGVTQTPKHLITATGQRVTLRCSPRSGDLSVYWYQQSLDQGLQFLIQYYNGEERAKGNILERFSAQQFPDLHSELNLSSLELGDSALYFCASSFGQADSGNTIYFGEGSWLTVV.

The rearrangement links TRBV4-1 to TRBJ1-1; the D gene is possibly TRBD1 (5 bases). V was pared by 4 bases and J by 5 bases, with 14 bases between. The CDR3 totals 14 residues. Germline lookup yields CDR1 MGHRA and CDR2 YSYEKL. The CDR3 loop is CASSLYSGGTEAFF. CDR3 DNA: TGCGCCAGCAGCCTATACTCGGGGGGGACTGAAGCTTTCTTT.

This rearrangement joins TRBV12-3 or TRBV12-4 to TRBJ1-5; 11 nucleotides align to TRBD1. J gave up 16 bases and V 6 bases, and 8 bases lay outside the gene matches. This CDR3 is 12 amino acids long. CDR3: CASSLGTGGEHF. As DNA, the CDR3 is TGTGCCAGCAGCCTAGGGACAGGGGGAGAACATTTT.

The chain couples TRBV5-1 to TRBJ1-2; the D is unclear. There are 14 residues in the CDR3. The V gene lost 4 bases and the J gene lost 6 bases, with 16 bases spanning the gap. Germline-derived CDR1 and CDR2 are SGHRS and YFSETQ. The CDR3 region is CASSLGRSFHGYTF. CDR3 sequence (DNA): TGCGCCAGCAGCCTGGGGAGGTCGTTCCATGGCTACACCTTC.

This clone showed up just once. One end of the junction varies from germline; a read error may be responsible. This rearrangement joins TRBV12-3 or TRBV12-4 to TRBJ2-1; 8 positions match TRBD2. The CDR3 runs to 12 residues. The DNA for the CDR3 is TGTGCCAGCAGGGCCTCCGGGGGGGCCGAGATCTTC. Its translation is CASRASGGAEIF.

The CDR3 here is CASSLQVNSPLHF. The CDR3 nucleotides read TGTGCCAGCAGCTTACAGGTCAATTCACCCCTCCACTTT. This chain uses TRBV7-6 with TRBJ1-6; D uncertain. The CDR3 totals 13 residues. CDR1 and CDR2 from the germline V gene are SGHVS and FNYEAQ. V was cut by 2 bases and J by 7 bases, with 6 bases left in between.

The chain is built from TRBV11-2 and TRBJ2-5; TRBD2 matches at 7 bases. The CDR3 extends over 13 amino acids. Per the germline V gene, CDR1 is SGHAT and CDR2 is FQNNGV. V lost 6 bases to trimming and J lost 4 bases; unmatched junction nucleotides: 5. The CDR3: CASRQASGETQYF. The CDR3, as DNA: TGTGCCAGCAGACAAGCTAGCGGAGAGACCCAGTACTTC.

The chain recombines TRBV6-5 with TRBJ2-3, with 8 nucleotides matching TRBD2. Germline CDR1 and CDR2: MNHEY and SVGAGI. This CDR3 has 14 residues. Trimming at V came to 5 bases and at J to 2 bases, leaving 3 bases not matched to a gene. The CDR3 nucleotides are TGTGCCAGCAGTCTTAGCGGGGACACAGATACGCAGTATTTT. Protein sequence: CASSLSGDTDTQYF.

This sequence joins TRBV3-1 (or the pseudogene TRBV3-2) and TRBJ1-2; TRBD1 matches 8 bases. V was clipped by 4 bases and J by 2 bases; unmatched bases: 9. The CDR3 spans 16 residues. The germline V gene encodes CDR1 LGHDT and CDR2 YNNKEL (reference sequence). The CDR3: CASSPIPGQGNYGYTF. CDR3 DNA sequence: TGTGCCAGCAGCCCTATCCCCGGACAGGGCAACTATGGCTACACCTTC.

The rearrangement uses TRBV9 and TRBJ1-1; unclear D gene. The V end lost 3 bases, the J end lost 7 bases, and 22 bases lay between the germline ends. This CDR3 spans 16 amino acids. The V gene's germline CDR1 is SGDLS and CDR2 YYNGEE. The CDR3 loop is CASSAAPSGKRGEAFF. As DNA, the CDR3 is TGTGCCAGCAGCGCAGCCCCCTCAGGTAAACGGGGTGAAGCTTTCTTT.

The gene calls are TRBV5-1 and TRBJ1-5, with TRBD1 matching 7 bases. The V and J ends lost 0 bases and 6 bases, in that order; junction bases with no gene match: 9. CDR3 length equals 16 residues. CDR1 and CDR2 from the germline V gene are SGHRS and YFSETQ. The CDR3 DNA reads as TGCGCCAGCAGCTTGGGACAGGGTTTAACGCGTCAGCCCCAGCATTTT. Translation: CASSLGQGLTRQPQHF.

The CDR3 DNA reads as TGTGCCATCAGTGGGACAGGATTTTTTGGTGAGCAGTTCTTC. Encoded protein: CAISGTGFFGEQFF. The chain employs TRBV10-3 and TRBJ2-1; the match to TRBD1 covers 7 bases. The germline V gene has CDR1 ENHRY and CDR2 SYGVKD. CDR3 length equals 14 residues. The junction had 9 bases not matched to a gene; V was cut back by 4 bases and J by 9 bases.

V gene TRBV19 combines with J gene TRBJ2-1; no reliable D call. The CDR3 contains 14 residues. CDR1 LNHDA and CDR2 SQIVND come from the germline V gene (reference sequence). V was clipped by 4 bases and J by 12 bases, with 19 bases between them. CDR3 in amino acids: CASSTGGLNRRQFF. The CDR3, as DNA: TGTGCCAGTAGTACTGGTGGCCTCAACCGGAGGCAGTTCTTC. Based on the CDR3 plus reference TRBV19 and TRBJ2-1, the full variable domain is DGGITQSPKYLFRKEGQNVTLSCEQNLNHDAMYWYRQDPGQGLRLIYYSQIVNDFQKGDIAEGYSVSREKKESFPLTVTSAQKNPTAFYLCASSTGGLNRRQFFGPGTRLTVL.

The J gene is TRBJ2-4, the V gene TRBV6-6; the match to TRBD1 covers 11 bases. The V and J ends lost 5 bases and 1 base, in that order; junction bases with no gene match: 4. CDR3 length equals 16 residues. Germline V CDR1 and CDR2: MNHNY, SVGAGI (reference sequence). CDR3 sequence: CASSPRDRGAKNIQYF. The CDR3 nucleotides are TGTGCCAGCAGTCCCCGGGACAGGGGGGCCAAAAACATTCAGTACTTC.

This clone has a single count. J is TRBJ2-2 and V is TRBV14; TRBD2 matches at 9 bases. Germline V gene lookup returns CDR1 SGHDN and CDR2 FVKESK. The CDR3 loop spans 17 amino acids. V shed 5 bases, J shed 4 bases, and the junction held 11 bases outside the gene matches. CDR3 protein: CASSSLGLAGITGELFF. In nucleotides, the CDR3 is TGTGCCAGCAGCTCCCTCGGGCTAGCGGGGATCACCGGGGAGCTGTTTTTT.

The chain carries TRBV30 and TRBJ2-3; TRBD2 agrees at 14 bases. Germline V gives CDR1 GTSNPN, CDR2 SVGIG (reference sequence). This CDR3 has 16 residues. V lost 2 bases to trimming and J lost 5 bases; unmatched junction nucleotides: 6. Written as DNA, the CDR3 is TGTGCCTGGAGTCTGACTAGCGGGGGGGCAGGAGATACGCAGTATTTT. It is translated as CAWSLTSGGAGDTQYF.

The CDR3 coding sequence is TGTGCCAGCTCACGGGGGACAGGGGCCCAGGGGGGCTACACCTTC. Amino acid sequence: CASSRGTGAQGGYTF. The genes are TRBV18 and TRBJ1-2; the match to TRBD1 covers 10 bases. CDR3 length equals 15 residues. V shed 4 bases, J shed 8 bases, and the junction held 10 bases outside the gene matches. CDR1 is KGHSH, CDR2 LQKENI, per germline.

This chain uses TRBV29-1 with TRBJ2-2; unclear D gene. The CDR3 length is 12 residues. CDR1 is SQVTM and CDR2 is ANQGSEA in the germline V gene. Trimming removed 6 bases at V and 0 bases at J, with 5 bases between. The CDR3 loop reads CSVRSNTGELFF. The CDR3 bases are TGCAGCGTGAGATCGAACACCGGGGAGCTGTTTTTT.

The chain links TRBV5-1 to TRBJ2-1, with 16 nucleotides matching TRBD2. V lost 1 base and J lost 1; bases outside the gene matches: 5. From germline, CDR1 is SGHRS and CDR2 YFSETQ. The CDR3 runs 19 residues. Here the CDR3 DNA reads TGCGCCAGCAGCTTGCCCGGGACTAGCGGGGGGGCGTCCTACAATGAGCAGTTCTTC. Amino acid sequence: CASSLPGTSGGASYNEQFF.